These 27 T cell receptor beta chains were all obtained from the same sample, sequenced in a study of control samples from healthy donors and cancer patients. Some clones are missing from TCRdb's copy, which holds only in-frame ones; the method was immunoSEQ multiplex PCR. The top ten clones hold about 15% of a sample with about 160,000 clones, approximately 94% of them seen once. The specimen sequenced was PBMCs. The receptors come from a man in his 60s with colorectal cancer.

This clone was recorded only once. The chain carries TRBV6-1 and TRBJ1-6, with 7 bases aligning to TRBD1. The CDR3 sequence is 15 residues long. CDR1 and CDR2 from the germline V gene are MNHNS and SASEGT. Trimming took 1 base from V and 10 from J; bases not matched to a gene: 7. The CDR3 DNA follows: TGTGCCAGCAGTGAAGTTAGGGGGCAGAGGTCACCCCTCCACTTT. The encoded protein is CASSEVRGQRSPLHF.

The chain carries TRBV7-7 and TRBJ1-1; D call uncertain. Looked up from germline, CDR1 is SSHAT and CDR2 is FNYEAQ (reference sequence). The CDR3 is 14 amino acids. The V end lost 5 bases, the J end lost 4 bases, and 14 bases lay between the germline ends. CDR3 region: CASSPLAGSTEAFF. In DNA form, the CDR3 reads TGTGCCAGCAGCCCCCTCGCGGGGAGCACTGAAGCTTTCTTT.

This sequence joins TRBV6-5 and TRBJ2-7, with D unresolved. Germline V gene data show CDR1 as MNHEY and CDR2 as SVGAGI. The CDR3 contains 11 residues. Trimming removed 2 bases at V and 4 bases at J, with 3 bases between. The CDR3 is CASSYLYEQYF. As DNA, the CDR3 is TGTGCCAGCAGTTACCTTTACGAGCAGTACTTC.

The J gene is TRBJ1-6, the V gene TRBV19, with 7 positions matching TRBD1. J gave up 6 bases and V 4 bases, and 6 bases lay outside the gene matches. This CDR3 is built from 15 residues. Germline CDR1 reads LNHDA; CDR2 reads SQIVND (reference sequence). The CDR3 region has the DNA TGTGCCAGTAGTACAACCCGGGACAGTAATTCACCCCTCCACTTT. Amino acid sequence: CASSTTRDSNSPLHF.

This clone has only one observation. The chain carries TRBV19 and TRBJ1-3, with 7 bases aligning to TRBD1. V lost 2 bases, J lost 0 bases, and 4 bases stayed unmatched. From germline, CDR1 is LNHDA and CDR2 SQIVND (reference sequence). The CDR3 has 16 amino acids. The CDR3 is CASSIQGDTSGNTIYF. DNA for the CDR3: TGTGCCAGTAGTATACAGGGGGATACCTCTGGAAACACCATATATTTT.

This rearrangement joins TRBV6-5 to TRBJ2-5; unclear D gene. The CDR3 is 12 amino acids. CDR1 is MNHEY and CDR2 is SVGAGI in the germline V gene. V was cut by 6 bases and J by 0 bases, with 5 bases left in between. CDR3 nucleotides: TGTGCCAGCAGCCAATACCAAGAGACCCAGTACTTC. Its protein is CASSQYQETQYF.

This chain links TRBV5-4 with TRBJ2-6; D is uncertain. Germline values: CDR1 SGHNT, CDR2 YYREEE (reference sequence). The CDR3 consists of 14 residues. Trimming took 0 bases from V and 2 from J, leaving 3 bases between them. The CDR3 loop reads CASSLGAGANVLTF. CDR3 DNA: TGTGCCAGCAGCTTGGGGGCTGGGGCCAACGTCCTGACTTTC.

V gene TRBV5-1 combines with J gene TRBJ1-1, with TRBD1 as a possible D gene (5 bases). The CDR3 is 16 residues long. V was trimmed by 4 bases and J by 5 bases, leaving 21 bases between them. The V gene's germline CDR1 is SGHRS and CDR2 YFSETQ. The CDR3 DNA sequence: TGCGCCAGCAGCGAGGCAGGGCCAACACAACGGACTGAAGCTTTCTTT. It yields the protein CASSEAGPTQRTEAFF.

The J gene is TRBJ2-2, the V gene TRBV11-3; 13 positions agree with TRBD2. Losses at the gene ends were 4 bases for V and 6 bases for J; bases not matched to a gene: 2. This CDR3 spans 15 amino acids. Germline V lookup: CDR1 SGHNT, CDR2 YENEEA. The CDR3 bases are TGTGCCAGCAGCTCCGGACTAGCGGGGGCCGGGGAGCTGTTTTTT. This gives the protein CASSSGLAGAGELFF. The entire variable domain, with the rest obtained from reference TRBV11-3 and TRBJ2-2, is as follows: EAGVVQSPRYKIIEKKQPVAFWCNPISGHNTLYWYLQNLGQGPELLIRYENEEAVDDSQLPKDRFSAERLKGVDSTLKIQPAELGDSAVYLCASSSGLAGAGELFFGEGSRLTVL.

This chain links TRBV3-1 (or the pseudogene TRBV3-2) with TRBJ1-3, with D unresolved. The CDR3 has 14 amino acids. Per the germline V gene, CDR1 is LGHDT and CDR2 is YNNKEL (reference sequence). V lost 4 bases, J lost 3 bases, and 10 bases lay in between. CDR3 DNA: TGTGCCAGCAGCCCCTCCTATCTTGGAAACACCATATATTTT. This gives the protein CASSPSYLGNTIYF.

The rearrangement joins TRBV5-5 to TRBJ1-3; possibly TRBD1 for D (5 bases). The CDR3 sequence is 15 residues long. CDR1 and CDR2 from the germline V gene are SGHKS and YYEKEE (reference sequence). Trimming left V 2 bases short and J 10 bases short, with 19 bases between. The CDR3 coding sequence is TGTGCCAGCAGCTTTGACAGACCCCCCGATAGGACCATATATTTT. Protein sequence: CASSFDRPPDRTIYF.

The gene calls are TRBV7-9 and TRBJ1-2; 7 bases agree with TRBD1. The trim removed 5 bases at V and 6 bases at J, leaving 6 bases unmatched. The CDR3 loop spans 13 amino acids. The germline gives CDR1 SEHNR, CDR2 FQNEAQ (reference sequence). CDR3 sequence: CASSRQGSDGYTF. For the CDR3, the DNA is TGTGCCAGCAGCAGACAGGGTTCTGATGGCTACACCTTC.

V and J are TRBV5-1 and TRBJ2-1; D unclear. CDR1 is SGHRS, CDR2 YFSETQ, per germline. Between the trimmed V and J ends, which lost 5 bases and 3 bases, there was a span of 3 bases. CDR3 length: 11 residues. This CDR3 is CASSYYNEQFF. The CDR3 nucleotides read TGCGCCAGCAGTTACTACAATGAGCAGTTCTTC.

This chain links TRBV9 with TRBJ2-5; TRBD2 is a possible D gene (6 bases). CDR3 length: 15 residues. The germline CDR1 and CDR2 sequences are SGDLS and YYNGEE. The germline V and J ends were trimmed by 0 bases and 0 bases, with 9 bases remaining between them. Here the CDR3 reads CASSVASGYQETQYF. CDR3 DNA sequence: TGTGCCAGCAGCGTAGCCAGCGGGTACCAAGAGACCCAGTACTTC.

This rearrangement joins TRBV9 to TRBJ2-1; TRBD2 aligns across 10 bases. Germline CDR1 SGDLS, CDR2 YYNGEE. This CDR3 contains 15 residues. J gave up 3 bases and V 1 base, and 1 base lay outside the gene matches. CDR3 residues: CASSVTSGVYNEQFF. The CDR3 DNA is TGTGCCAGCAGCGTAACTAGCGGGGTCTACAATGAGCAGTTCTTC. The full variable domain, rest sourced from reference TRBV9 and TRBJ2-1, is DSGVTQTPKHLITATGQRVTLRCSPRSGDLSVYWYQQSLDQGLQFLIQYYNGEERAKGNILERFSAQQFPDLHSELNLSSLELGDSALYFCASSVTSGVYNEQFFGPGTRLTVL.

The V gene is TRBV29-1, the J gene TRBJ2-1; weak D call: TRBD1 (6 bases). V was trimmed by 4 bases and J by 0 bases, leaving 13 bases between them. The CDR3 is 15 amino acids. From germline, CDR1 is SQVTM and CDR2 ANQGSEA. The CDR3, as DNA: TGCAGCGTTGGTACGGACAGAACCTCCTACAATGAGCAGTTCTTC. Amino acids: CSVGTDRTSYNEQFF.

The chain has TRBV7-2 and TRBJ1-2; 9 bases are shared with TRBD1. Germline CDR1 SGHTA, CDR2 FQGNSA. The CDR3 loop spans 15 amino acids. V lost 5 bases, J lost 7 bases, and 11 bases stayed unmatched. CDR3 sequence reads: CASSPRTGARSGYTF. For the CDR3, the DNA is TGTGCCAGCAGCCCGAGGACAGGGGCGCGGAGTGGCTACACCTTC.

The sample holds one count of this clone. The chain is built from TRBV19 and TRBJ1-1; D remains unclear. Germline loops: CDR1 LNHDA, CDR2 SQIVND (reference sequence). The CDR3 spans 12 residues. V dropped 5 bases and J dropped 2 bases, with 6 bases sitting between them. The DNA of the CDR3 is TGTGCCAGTAGTCTCCTAAACACTGAAGCTTTCTTT. This codes for CASSLLNTEAFF.

The CDR3 sequence is CASSEWVTEAFF. CDR3 coding DNA: TGTGCCAGCAGTGAATGGGTCACTGAAGCTTTCTTT. The rearrangement joins TRBV2 to TRBJ1-1, with D uncertain. CDR1 and CDR2 from the germline V gene are SNHLY and FYNNEI. This CDR3 region has 12 residues. The V gene lost 2 bases and the J gene lost 4 bases, with 5 bases spanning the gap.

This clone was counted a single time. Other DNA sequences in the same sample also yield this CDR3. J is TRBJ1-1 and V is TRBV11-2, with D uncertain. The CDR3 sequence is 15 residues long. Trimming removed 1 base from V and 0 bases from J, with 9 bases in between. Germline values: CDR1 SGHAT, CDR2 FQNNGV. CDR3 in DNA: TGTGCCAGCAGCTTAGGCCCCGCCATGAACACTGAAGCTTTCTTT. This gives the protein CASSLGPAMNTEAFF.

V and J are TRBV3-1 (or the pseudogene TRBV3-2) and TRBJ1-2; no reliable D call. Between the trimmed V and J ends, which lost 1 base and 8 bases, there was a span of 14 bases. The CDR3 contains 14 residues. The germline V gene has CDR1 LGHDT and CDR2 YNNKEL (reference sequence). The CDR3 sequence: CASSQVGASEGYTF. CDR3 sequence (DNA): TGTGCCAGCAGCCAAGTAGGCGCATCGGAGGGCTACACCTTC.

The chain links TRBV18 to TRBJ2-5; D is undetermined. The V end was cut by 4 bases, the J end by 2 bases, with 8 bases between. Germline CDR1 and CDR2: KGHSH and LQKENI. The CDR3 sequence is 13 residues long. The CDR3 reads CASSLSLQETQYF. In DNA, the CDR3 is TGTGCCAGCTCACTTTCGTTACAAGAGACCCAGTACTTC.

This clone was seen only once. The chain carries TRBV24-1 and TRBJ2-5, with a possible D match to TRBD2 (5 bases). The CDR3 sequence is 13 residues long. The V end lost 9 bases, the J end lost 5 bases, and 15 bases lay between the germline ends. Germline CDR1 KGHDR, CDR2 SFDVKD. The CDR3 sequence is CATQRASRETQYF. The DNA of the CDR3 is TGTGCCACCCAGAGGGCTAGCCGGGAGACCCAGTACTTC.

This chain connects TRBV7-9 to TRBJ2-1; D unclear. Germline V gene sequence: CDR1 SEHNR, CDR2 FQNEAQ (reference sequence). V dropped 4 bases and J dropped 4 bases, with 11 bases sitting between them. The CDR3 loop spans 14 amino acids. DNA of the CDR3: TGTGCCAGCAGCTCTGCAGATTCTTACAATGAGCAGTTCTTC. It yields the protein CASSSADSYNEQFF.

The chain uses TRBV5-1 and TRBJ1-2; 7 nucleotides agree with TRBD1. The CDR3 has 12 amino acids. J gave up 6 bases and V 4 bases, and 3 bases lay outside the gene matches. The germline V gene encodes CDR1 SGHRS and CDR2 YFSETQ. As DNA, the CDR3 is TGCGCCAGCAGCATAACAGGGGATGGCTACACCTTC. Its protein product is CASSITGDGYTF.

In its sample, this clone was seen once. The V gene is TRBV14, the J gene TRBJ2-7; the D is unclear. Trimming cost V 4 bases and J 6 bases, with 16 bases left between them. The germline V gene has CDR1 SGHDN and CDR2 FVKESK. CDR3 length: 14 amino acids. The CDR3 loop is CASSPFVGPTEQYF. DNA of the CDR3: TGTGCCAGCAGCCCTTTCGTCGGACCAACCGAGCAGTACTTC.

This chain joins TRBV7-8 and TRBJ2-1; weak D call: TRBD2 (7 bases). V was clipped by 5 bases and J by 4 bases, with 21 bases between them. The CDR3 is 17 residues long. CDR1 and CDR2 from the germline V gene are SGHVS and FQNEAQ. The CDR3: CASSPLLRGGNYNEQFF. The DNA for the CDR3 is TGTGCCAGCAGCCCGTTACTTAGGGGGGGAAATTACAATGAGCAGTTCTTC.